The clone carrying this T cell receptor beta chain has just one count. This entry belongs to a study of cytomegalovirus exposure and HLA in healthy donors. Per germline, CDR1 MDHEN and CDR2 SYDVKM. V shed 5 bases and J shed 6 bases, with 23 bases lying between them. This CDR3 is built from 16 residues. Clones were sequenced by immunoSEQ multiplex PCR, and TCRdb holds only the in-frame ones, with some missing. The sample includes fewer than 60,000 clones, 93% of them seen just once. The chain has TRBV28 and TRBJ2-7; weak D call: TRBD1 (6 bases). This receptor was taken from a woman between 18 and 29 years old in good health and CMV-seropositive. Sequenced input: PBMCs. CDR3 DNA sequence: TGTGCCAGCAGTCCTGAGCTACAGGGTTTCATTCCCGAGCAGTACTTC. This translates into CASSPELQGFIPEQYF.